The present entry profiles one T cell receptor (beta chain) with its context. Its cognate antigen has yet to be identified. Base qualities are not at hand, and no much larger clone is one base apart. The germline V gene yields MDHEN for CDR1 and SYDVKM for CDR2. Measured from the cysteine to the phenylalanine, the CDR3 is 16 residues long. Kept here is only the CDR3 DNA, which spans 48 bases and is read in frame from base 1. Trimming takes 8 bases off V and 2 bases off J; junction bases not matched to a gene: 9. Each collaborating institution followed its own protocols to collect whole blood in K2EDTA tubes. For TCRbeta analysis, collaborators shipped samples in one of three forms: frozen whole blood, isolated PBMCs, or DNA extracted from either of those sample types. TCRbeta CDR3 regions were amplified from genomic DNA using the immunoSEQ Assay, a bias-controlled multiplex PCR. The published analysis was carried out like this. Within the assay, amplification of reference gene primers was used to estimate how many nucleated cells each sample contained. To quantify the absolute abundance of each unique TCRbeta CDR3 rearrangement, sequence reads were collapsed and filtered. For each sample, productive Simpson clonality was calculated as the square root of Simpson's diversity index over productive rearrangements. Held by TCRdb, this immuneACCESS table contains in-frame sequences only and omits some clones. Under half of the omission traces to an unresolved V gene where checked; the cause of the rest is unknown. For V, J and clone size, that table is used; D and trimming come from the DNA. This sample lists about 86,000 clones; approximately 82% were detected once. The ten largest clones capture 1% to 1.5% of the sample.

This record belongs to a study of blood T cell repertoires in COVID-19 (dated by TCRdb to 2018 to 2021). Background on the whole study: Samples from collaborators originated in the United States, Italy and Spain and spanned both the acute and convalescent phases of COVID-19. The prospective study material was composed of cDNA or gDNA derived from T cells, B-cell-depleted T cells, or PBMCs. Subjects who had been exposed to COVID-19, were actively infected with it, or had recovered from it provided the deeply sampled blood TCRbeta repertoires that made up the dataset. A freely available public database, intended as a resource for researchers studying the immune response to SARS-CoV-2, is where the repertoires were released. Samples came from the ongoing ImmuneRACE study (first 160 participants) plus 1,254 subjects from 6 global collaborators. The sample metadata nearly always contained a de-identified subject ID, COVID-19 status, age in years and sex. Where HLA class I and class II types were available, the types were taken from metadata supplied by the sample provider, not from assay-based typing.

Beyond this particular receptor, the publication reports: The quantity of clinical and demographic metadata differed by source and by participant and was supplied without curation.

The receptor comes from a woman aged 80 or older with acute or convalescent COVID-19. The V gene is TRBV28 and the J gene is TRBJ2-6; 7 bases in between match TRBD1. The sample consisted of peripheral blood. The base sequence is TGTGCCAGCTCGGGACAGTTGAACCCTGGGGCCAACGTCCTGACTTTC. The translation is CASSGQLNPGANVLTF. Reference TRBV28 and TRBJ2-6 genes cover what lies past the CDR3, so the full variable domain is DVKVTQSSRYLVKRTGEKVFLECVQDMDHENMFWYRQDPGLGLRLIYFSYDVKMKEKGDIPEGYSVSREKKERFSLILESASTNQTSMYLCASSGQLNPGANVLTFGAGSRLTVL.